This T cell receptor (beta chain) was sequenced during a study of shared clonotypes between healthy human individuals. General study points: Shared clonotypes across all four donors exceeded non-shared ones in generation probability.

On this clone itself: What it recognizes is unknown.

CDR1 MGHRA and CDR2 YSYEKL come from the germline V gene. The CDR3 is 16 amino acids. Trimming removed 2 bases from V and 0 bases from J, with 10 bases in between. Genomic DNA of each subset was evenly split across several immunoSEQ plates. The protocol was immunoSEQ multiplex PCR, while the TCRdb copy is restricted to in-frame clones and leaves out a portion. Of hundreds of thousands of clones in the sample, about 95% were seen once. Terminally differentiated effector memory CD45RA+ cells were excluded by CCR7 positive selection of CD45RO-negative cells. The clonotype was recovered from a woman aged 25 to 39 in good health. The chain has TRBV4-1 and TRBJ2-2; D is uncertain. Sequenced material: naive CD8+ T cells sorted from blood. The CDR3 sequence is CASSQPPASNTGELFF. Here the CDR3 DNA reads TGCGCCAGCAGCCAACCCCCGGCCTCGAACACCGGGGAGCTGTTTTTT.